Each of the 21 T cell receptor beta chains below was sequenced from the same sample in a study of blood T cell repertoires in COVID-19. The method was immunoSEQ multiplex PCR; TCRdb's version includes in-frame clones alone and lacks a portion of them. This table has about 120,000 clones, more than 75% appearing once. Material for sequencing was peripheral blood. These receptors all come from a human donor in a cohort sampled during active COVID-19.

The gene calls are TRBV18 and TRBJ2-7; 14 bases map to TRBD2. Trimming took 5 bases from V and 5 from J; bases not matched to a gene: 5. Per germline, CDR1 KGHSH and CDR2 LQKENI. The CDR3 runs 15 residues. This CDR3 reads CASSMTSGRADEQYF. The CDR3 DNA follows: TGTGCCAGCTCAATGACTAGCGGGAGGGCGGACGAGCAGTACTTC.

For the CDR3, the DNA is TGTGCCAGCAGCTCATGGGACAGGGTGAACACCGGGGAGCTGTTTTTT. It codes for CASSSWDRVNTGELFF. The chain has TRBV5-6 and TRBJ2-2, with 9 bases lining up with TRBD1. This CDR3 region has 16 residues. CDR1 and CDR2 (germline): SGHDT, YYEEEE. V lost 3 bases to trimming and J lost 1 base; unmatched junction nucleotides: 4.

This chain connects TRBV7-9 to TRBJ1-1, with 9 nucleotides matching TRBD1. The CDR3 spans 13 residues. J gave up 4 bases and V 5 bases, and 2 bases lay outside the gene matches. The germline V gene encodes CDR1 SEHNR and CDR2 FQNEAQ (reference sequence). CDR3: CASSLTGGTEAFF. The CDR3 DNA reads TGTGCCAGCAGCCTGACAGGGGGCACTGAAGCTTTCTTT.

The V gene is TRBV29-1, the J gene TRBJ1-4; a possible D gene is TRBD1 (6 bases). Trimming left V 0 bases short and J 7 bases short, with 15 bases between. The germline CDR1 and CDR2 sequences are SQVTM and ANQGSEA. CDR3 length: 15 residues. CDR3 protein: CSVEDEGDLREKLFF. The CDR3 bases are TGCAGCGTTGAAGATGAGGGGGATCTACGTGAAAAACTGTTTTTT. Variable domain in full (rest from reference TRBV29-1 and TRBJ1-4): SAVISQKPSRDICQRGTSLTIQCQVDSQVTMMFWYRQQPGQSLTLIATANQGSEATYESGFVIDKFPISRPNLTFSTLTVSNMSPEDSSIYLCSVEDEGDLREKLFFGSGTQLSVL.

The chain joins TRBV27 to TRBJ2-7, with 9 bases aligning to TRBD1. Trimming at V came to 5 bases and at J to 0 bases, leaving 11 bases not matched to a gene. CDR3 length: 17 amino acids. CDR1 is MNHEY, CDR2 SMNVEV, per germline (reference sequence). Here the CDR3 DNA reads TGTGCCAGCAGTCAAGTACTTAGGACAGGGGTCTCCTACGAGCAGTACTTC. Amino acid sequence: CASSQVLRTGVSYEQYF.

This clone was observed a few times. Compared with germline, one end of the junction differs, possibly owing to a read error. The rearrangement uses TRBV7-7 and TRBJ2-1; 9 bases are shared with TRBD2. The CDR3 spans 16 residues. Germline assignment: CDR1 SSHAT and CDR2 FNYEAQ (reference sequence). CDR3 loop: CASSATGTSIPTEQFF. CDR3 coding DNA: TGTGCTAGCAGCGCGACCGGGACTAGCATTCCCACTGAGCAGTTCTTC.

The chain carries TRBV6-5 and TRBJ1-3; D is undetermined. The CDR3 spans 16 residues. Germline lookup yields CDR1 MNHEY and CDR2 SVGAGI. V was trimmed by 2 bases and J by 4 bases, leaving 15 bases between them. The CDR3 DNA sequence: TGTGCCAGCAGTTACGCCCTTGGGTTAGCAGGAAACACCATATATTTT. It yields the protein CASSYALGLAGNTIYF.

The genes are TRBV6-1 and TRBJ1-1; D call uncertain. There are 15 residues in the CDR3. Germline loops: CDR1 MNHNS, CDR2 SASEGT. Deletions cut 1 base from V and 4 bases from J, with 13 bases between. The CDR3 nucleotides read TGTGCCAGCAGTGAAGTTGGCGGCGAGGGCACTGAAGCTTTCTTT. This codes for CASSEVGGEGTEAFF.

This clone has a handful of counts. The genes are TRBV29-1 and TRBJ2-2; tentatively, D is TRBD2 (7 bases). In germline, CDR1 is SQVTM, CDR2 ANQGSEA. Trimming shortened V by 7 bases and J by 6 bases, and 18 bases separated the two germline ends. The CDR3 spans 14 residues. CDR3 loop: CSGGGAFGPGELFF. The DNA of the CDR3 is TGCAGCGGAGGGGGGGCCTTCGGACCCGGGGAGCTGTTTTTT.

The chain carries TRBV20-1 and TRBJ1-3; 7 bases match TRBD1. Germline V gene sequence: CDR1 DFQATT, CDR2 SNEGSKA (reference sequence). The CDR3 has 13 residues. The J segment lost 4 bases and the V segment lost 5 bases, leaving 5 bases of the junction unmatched. In DNA form, the CDR3 reads TGCAGTGCTCGTGGACAGGTCGGAAACACCATATATTTT. Protein product: CSARGQVGNTIYF.

The V gene is TRBV6-4, the J gene TRBJ2-1; 11 bases are a match to TRBD1. The V gene's germline CDR1 is MRHNA and CDR2 SNTAGT. V lost 0 bases to trimming and J lost 9 bases; unmatched junction nucleotides: 1. This CDR3 spans 14 amino acids. In DNA form, the CDR3 reads TGTGCCAGCAGTGACTCGGGGACAGGGGGTGAGCAGTTCTTC. This sequence encodes CASSDSGTGGEQFF.

The chain uses TRBV3-1 (or the pseudogene TRBV3-2) and TRBJ2-7; 9 nucleotides line up with TRBD2. Unmatched junction bases numbered 1, after V lost 0 bases and J lost 1 base. CDR1 is LGHDT, CDR2 YNNKEL, per germline (reference sequence). The CDR3 covers 15 residues. The CDR3 DNA follows: TGTGCCAGCAGCCAAGAGGGACTAGCTTCCTACGAGCAGTACTTC. Protein sequence: CASSQEGLASYEQYF.

Only one count was recorded for this clone. The chain has TRBV6-5 and TRBJ2-2; weak D call: TRBD1 (5 bases). There are 15 residues in the CDR3. Germline CDR1 MNHEY, CDR2 SVGAGI. The V and J ends lost 0 bases and 4 bases respectively, with 9 bases between them. For the CDR3, the DNA is TGTGCCAGCAGTTACTCCCAGGGTCTCACCGGGGAGCTGTTTTTT. Protein: CASSYSQGLTGELFF.

The chain is built from TRBV12-3 or TRBV12-4 and TRBJ2-2; D remains ambiguous. The CDR3 has 12 residues. V lost 2 bases and J 5 bases, leaving 3 bases between the germline ends. This chain's CDR3 is CASSLHTGELFF. DNA of the CDR3: TGTGCCAGCAGTTTACATACCGGGGAGCTGTTTTTT.

This chain joins TRBV6-5 and TRBJ1-1; possibly TRBD1 for D (6 bases). CDR1 and CDR2 from the germline V gene are MNHEY and SVGAGI. V was cut by 2 bases and J by 13 bases, with 20 bases left in between. The CDR3 runs 14 residues. The CDR3 coding sequence is TGTGCCAGCAGTTACAACCGAAAGAGGGGGTTGAGTTTCTTT. This translates into CASSYNRKRGLSFF.

The CDR3 DNA reads as TGTGCCAGCAGCTTACCTGAAAGGGGCAACGACGAGCAGTACTTC. It is translated as CASSLPERGNDEQYF. V and J are TRBV11-2 and TRBJ2-7; D possibly corresponds to TRBD1 (5 bases). V was cut by 2 bases and J by 5 bases, with 16 bases left in between. The CDR3 is made up of 15 amino acids. Germline V gene lookup returns CDR1 SGHAT and CDR2 FQNNGV.

The chain combines TRBV27 with TRBJ2-7, with TRBD1 matching 10 bases. CDR3 length: 14 amino acids. V was pared by 2 bases and J by 5 bases, with 3 bases of the junction left unmatched. CDR1 MNHEY and CDR2 SMNVEV come from the germline V gene (reference sequence). The CDR3 nucleotides read TGTGCCAGCAGTTTAGGGACAGGGGCAGACGAGCAGTACTTC. Translating gives CASSLGTGADEQYF.

The rearrangement links TRBV6-5 to TRBJ2-5, with 8 bases fitting TRBD2. V trimming: 3 bases; J trimming: 2 bases; junction bases outside the gene matches: 5. The V gene's germline CDR1 is MNHEY and CDR2 SVGAGI. This CDR3 has 15 amino acids. The CDR3 sequence: CASSYGGGWQETQYF. Written as DNA, the CDR3 is TGTGCCAGCAGTTATGGCGGGGGGTGGCAAGAGACCCAGTACTTC.

The V call is TRBV27, the J call TRBJ1-2, with D unclear. Germline loops: CDR1 MNHEY, CDR2 SMNVEV (reference sequence). The CDR3 covers 16 residues. The germline V and J ends were trimmed by 2 bases and 2 bases, with 15 bases remaining between them. DNA of the CDR3: TGTGCCAGCAGTTTAATGATGGGTGCGGGGAACTATGGCTACACCTTC. Amino acid sequence: CASSLMMGAGNYGYTF.

This clone is a singleton in its sample. V gene TRBV7-2 combines with J gene TRBJ2-7, with D unresolved. V lost 5 bases to trimming and J lost 2 bases, with 16 bases between them. The V gene's germline CDR1 is SGHTA and CDR2 FQGNSA. CDR3 size: 15 residues. The DNA for the CDR3 is TGTGCCAGCAGCGCCCGGGTTCTAGGTCCCTACGAGCAGTACTTC. This translates into CASSARVLGPYEQYF.

This chain joins TRBV5-8 and TRBJ2-1, with a possible D match to TRBD1 (6 bases). This CDR3 spans 12 amino acids. V was cut by 7 bases and J by 6 bases, with 11 bases left in between. CDR1 SGHTS and CDR2 YDEGEE come from the germline V gene. The DNA of the CDR3 is TGTGCCAGCGCCCGGACAGTCAATGAGCAGTTCTTC. Protein: CASARTVNEQFF.